This T cell receptor (beta chain) stems from a study of cytomegalovirus exposure and HLA in healthy donors. PCR was performed using 60 Vbeta and 13 Jbeta primers. Libraries were prepared by immunoSEQ multiplex PCR; TCRdb keeps only in-frame clonotypes and omits some of them. This table has more than 95,000 clones, roughly 81% appearing once. This clone came up a few times. Trimming at V came to 6 bases and at J to 5 bases, leaving 5 bases not matched to a gene. The CDR3 has 14 amino acids. Germline V gives CDR1 MNHNY, CDR2 SVGAGI (reference sequence). Sequences were obtained from PBMCs. The origin of this receptor is a woman aged 25 to 39 in good health and CMV-seronegative. This chain links TRBV6-6 with TRBJ1-5, with 9 bases lining up with TRBD1. The CDR3 region is CASSWTGADQPQHF. Here the CDR3 DNA reads TGTGCCAGCAGCTGGACAGGGGCGGATCAGCCCCAGCATTTT.